This T cell receptor (beta chain) was retrieved from a study of monozygotic twins with inflammatory bowel disease. Per sample, reverse transcription was split into eight reactions. UMIs were attached via template switching, each with a 6-nucleotide sample barcode. Following a re-call of the 5' RACE reads, TCRdb has one entry per CDR3 protein and lacks DNA. Recorded here are more than 300,000 distinct CDR3 sequences; the top ten clones represent just over 2.5%. Details on this clonotype: Its specificity is not known.

The authors drew roughly 2.5 ml of blood from each donor. Study findings and constraints: IBD patients share fewer clonotypes with other people than healthy twins do, especially with disease activity.

The specimen was blood. This clonotype was obtained from a human donor with ulcerative colitis or Crohn's disease, or a healthy co-twin of an affected twin (not recorded which).

CDR3 loop: CASSLLGGEVSSYNEQFF. The rearrangement links TRBV27 to TRBJ2-1; TCRdb's assignment of TRBD2 cannot be checked, as there is no DNA. CDR1 is MNHEY and CDR2 is SMNVEV in the germline V gene (reference sequence). The CDR3 loop spans 18 amino acids.